The sequence of this T cell receptor beta chain was determined in a study of T cell clonality in common variable immunodeficiency. Overall study findings and caveats: CVID subjects had higher TCRbeta clonality than healthy controls, most marked in about a third. Fewer deletions and N-nucleotide insertions were reportedly seen in common variable immunodeficiency TCR beta sequences. Fewer TCRbeta clones were shared among CVID subjects than controls.

Donors gave roughly 4.5 to 8 ml heparinized peripheral whole blood. Assay used: immunoSEQ multiplex PCR; TCRdb lists only in-frame clones, some missing. Sampling found 40,000 to 45,000 clones, none seen once. Many counts were recorded for this clone. Its antigen remains unidentified. The read gets to within 3 residues of the CDR3 end, and the germline J gene fills in the rest. J was trimmed by 4 bases and V by 8 bases; bases with no gene match: 13. The V gene's germline CDR1 is MDHEN and CDR2 SYDVKM. CDR3 length: 15 amino acids. Sequenced material: peripheral blood mononuclear cells. The chain carries TRBV28 and TRBJ1-2, with 7 bases that match TRBD1. The TCR comes from a person aged 18 to 75 in good health. The sequenced part of the CDR3 DNA is TGTGCCAGCGGAGTTTTGGAACAGGGGCCCTATGGC. Its translation is CASGVLEQGPYG. The entire CDR3 sequence reads CASGVLEQGPYGYTF.